This T cell receptor (beta chain) was captured in a study of T cells in Graves' hyperthyroidism and ophthalmopathy. Broader study findings: Most expanded thyroid clonotypes above 0.001 also appeared in blood.

In germline, CDR1 is SGHRS, CDR2 YFSETQ. With 0 bases removed from V and 3 bases from J, the gap between germline ends came to 10 bases. This CDR3 region has 14 residues. Ahead of any ophthalmopathy symptoms, the blood sample was obtained at the first diagnosis of hyperthyroidism. In this sample, this clonotype turned up a few times. The antigen remains undetermined. Amplification of TCR beta CDR3 regions was performed using RNA transcripts as template. Initially, a first-round RT-PCR of the TCR CDR3 employed the HTBI primer set. TCRdb re-called the multiplex PCR reads with MiXCR, one entry per CDR3 protein. The sample records approximately 600,000 distinct CDR3 sequences, about 15% being singletons.

This TCR came from a woman younger than 45 with Graves' hyperthyroidism that later progressed to Graves' ophthalmopathy. The genes are TRBV5-1 and TRBJ2-7; D unresolved. The sequencing sample was made of blood. DNA of the CDR3: TGCGCCAGCAGCTTGGTTTCGACATTCTACGAGCAGTACTTC. This gives the protein CASSLVSTFYEQYF.